Listed here are 2 T cell receptor beta chains from one sample, sequenced in a study of T-cell reconstitution after alpha-beta-depleted transplantation in children (TCRdb year 2016). Interpreted using the paper, the treatment or condition label stands for: allogeneic hematopoietic cell transplantation with graft depleted of TCRalphabeta T cells and CD19 B cells. To prepare the library, PCR was applied. TCRdb shows the sequencer as Illumina HiSeq 2500. Molecular barcoding was employed in the preparation of TCR libraries, with unique molecular identifiers being used to normalize TCRbeta repertoire quantification. TCRdb passed the public sequencing reads through fastp at Q25 and MiXCR, retaining productive beta sequences. For every CDR3 protein sequence, its rows merge into one entry that carries the most common genes and DNA. The sample table shows tens of thousands of distinct CDR3 sequences, and 15% to 20% are seen once. The ten largest clones add up to 40% to 65% of the sample.

The specimen comprised PBMCs, mostly from graft donor cells, sampled 360 days after TCRalphabeta/CD19-depleted stem cell transplant. Receptors were obtained from a male patient aged 2 to 10 who had a stem cell transplant for acute lymphoblastic leukemia, so the T cells may come from the graft donor.

This chain uses TRBV5-1 with TRBJ1-2, with a possible D match to TRBD1 (6 bases). The V end was cut by 4 bases, the J end by 8 bases, with 12 bases between. The CDR3 length is 12 residues. Looked up from germline, CDR1 is SGHRS and CDR2 is YFSETQ. DNA for the CDR3: TGCGCCAGCAGCCAGACAGGAAGGGGCTACACCTTC. Amino acids: CASSQTGRGYTF.

In this sample, this clonotype turned up a few times. The J gene is TRBJ2-4, the V gene TRBV7-9; 7 bases line up with TRBD2. The CDR3 sequence is 14 residues long. With 10 bases clipped from V and 0 bases from J, the junction kept 6 bases outside the gene matches. Germline lookup yields CDR1 SEHNR and CDR2 FQNEAQ (reference sequence). Here the CDR3 DNA reads TGTGCCACCCGGGCTAGCGGAGCCAAAAACATTCAGTACTTC. Residues: CATRASGAKNIQYF.